This is a list of T cell receptor beta chains from one sample in a study of T cells after yellow fever vaccination. TCRdb called the 5' RACE reads again in MiXCR, with one record for every CDR3 protein. Of approximately 250,000 distinct CDR3 sequences listed, 6% to 8% are singletons. The specimen comprised CD4+ T cells sorted from PBMCs, sampled on the day of the yellow fever booster vaccination. Receptor source: a man younger than 40 who received the YFV17D yellow fever vaccine. Both conserved end residues are part of each CDR3. Each record gives: CDR3 length, D gene, V gene, clone size, J gene, CDR3 DNA, CDR3 protein. A D gene is named only where the DNA matches it firmly. Clone sizes are given selectively: once, few, many, or a class where the clone is expanded.

length: 12
D: TRBD1
V: TRBV12-3/TRBV12-4
size: many
J: TRBJ2-5
DNA: TGTGCCAGCAGTCTCACAGGGGAAGCCCAGTACTTC
CDR3: CASSLTGEAQYF

length: 14
D: NA
V: TRBV5-1
size: few
J: TRBJ2-1
DNA: TGCGCCAGCGGGGGGGCGAGCTCCTACAATGAGCAGTTCTTC
CDR3: CASGGASSYNEQFF

length: 14
D: TRBD2
V: TRBV20-1
size: many
J: TRBJ2-3
DNA: TGCAGTGCTAGTAGCGGGAGTGGCACAGATACGCAGTATTTT
CDR3: CSASSGSGTDTQYF

length: 15
D: NA
V: TRBV20-1
size: many
J: TRBJ1-1
DNA: TGCAGTGCTCCCGTCCTACAGGAGAAGAACACTGAAGCTTTCTTT
CDR3: CSAPVLQEKNTEAFF

length: 16
D: NA
V: TRBV5-4
size: NA
J: TRBJ2-7
DNA: TGTGCCAGCAGCTTGGCGGGATCGGGGGCCCACTACGAGCAGTACTTC
CDR3: CASSLAGSGAHYEQYF

length: 13
D: NA
V: TRBV6-2/TRBV6-3
size: many
J: TRBJ2-6
DNA: TGTGCCAGCATCAGGTCAGGAGCCAACGTCCTGACTTTC
CDR3: CASIRSGANVLTF

length: 15
D: NA
V: TRBV5-1
size: NA
J: TRBJ2-5
DNA: TGCGCCAGCGCTCTCAACCCACTAGCCGGAGAGACCCAGTACTTC
CDR3: CASALNPLAGETQYF

length: 14
D: NA
V: TRBV5-1
size: many
J: TRBJ2-5
DNA: TGCGCCAGCAGCCGGGCCCCCGGACCAGAGACCCAGTACTTC
CDR3: CASSRAPGPETQYF

length: 16
D: TRBD2
V: TRBV10-2
size: few
J: TRBJ2-7
DNA: TGCGCCAGCAACGGGCGGGAGCGAAAAGGCTCCTACGAGCAGTACTTC
CDR3: CASNGRERKGSYEQYF

length: 14
D: NA
V: TRBV18
size: many
J: TRBJ2-5
DNA: TGTGCCAGCTCACCCGGGAGCCAACAAGAGACCCAGTACTTC
CDR3: CASSPGSQQETQYF

length: 14
D: TRBD1
V: TRBV20-1
size: few
J: TRBJ2-5
DNA: TGCAGTGCTCAGCCGGGACAGGGGTTGAAGACCCAGTACTTC
CDR3: CSAQPGQGLKTQYF

length: 17
D: TRBD1
V: TRBV6-5
size: few
J: TRBJ1-2
DNA: TGTGCCAGCAGTTACCTTGGACAGGGGCAGTCTAACTATGGCTACACCTTC
CDR3: CASSYLGQGQSNYGYTF

length: 14
D: NA
V: TRBV5-4
size: few
J: TRBJ2-7
DNA: TGTGCCAGCAGCAGTAGGGGTTTAGACTACGAGCAGTACTTC
CDR3: CASSSRGLDYEQYF

length: 15
D: NA
V: TRBV20-1
size: NA
J: TRBJ2-3
DNA: TGCAGTGCTAGCAGTCAGGGACACGGCACAGATACGCAGTATTTT
CDR3: CSASSQGHGTDTQYF

length: 14
D: TRBD1
V: TRBV5-1
size: many
J: TRBJ2-1
DNA: TGCGCCAGTATCCGGGACAGCTCCTACAATGAGCAGTTCTTC
CDR3: CASIRDSSYNEQFF

length: 15
D: TRBD2
V: TRBV18
size: NA
J: TRBJ2-1
DNA: TGTGCCAGCTCACCACCGCTTAGCGGGAGTTATGAGCAGTTCTTC
CDR3: CASSPPLSGSYEQFF

length: 15
D: NA
V: TRBV5-1
size: many
J: TRBJ2-7
DNA: TGCGCCAGCAGCTTGGCCCAACGACCCGAAGGCGAGCAGTACTTC
CDR3: CASSLAQRPEGEQYF

length: 16
D: NA
V: TRBV5-6
size: few
J: TRBJ2-3
DNA: TGTGCCAGCAGTTTGAGAGGAAACGGGTGGACAGATACGCAGTATTTT
CDR3: CASSLRGNGWTDTQYF

length: 15
D: NA
V: TRBV6-5
size: many
J: TRBJ2-1
DNA: TGTGCCAGCAGTTACGGTGGCAGGAGTTACAATGAGCAGTTCTTC
CDR3: CASSYGGRSYNEQFF

length: 17
D: TRBD1
V: TRBV19
size: NA
J: TRBJ2-4
DNA: TGTGCCAGTAGTAAAACCACAGGGGGCTCGGCCAAAAACATTCAGTACTTC
CDR3: CASSKTTGGSAKNIQYF

length: 16
D: TRBD2
V: TRBV20-1
size: NA
J: TRBJ2-2
DNA: TGCAGTGCTAGGGGTTTAGCGGGAGGGCCGAGCGGGGAGCTGTTTTTT
CDR3: CSARGLAGGPSGELFF

length: 14
D: TRBD1
V: TRBV6-1
size: few
J: TRBJ1-1
DNA: TGTGCCAGCAACCGCGGACAGGGGACTATTGAAGCTTTCTTT
CDR3: CASNRGQGTIEAFF

length: 18
D: TRBD2
V: TRBV11-2
size: few
J: TRBJ2-5
DNA: TGTGCCAGCAGCTTAAATGGCGCTAGCGGGGGGCTCCAAGAGACCCAGTACTTC
CDR3: CASSLNGASGGLQETQYF